These T cell receptor beta chains were read from a single sample in a study of control samples from healthy donors and cancer patients. Measured with immunoSEQ multiplex PCR; TCRdb has only the in-frame clones, and not every one. Of 150,000 to 200,000 clones listed, just over 85% were seen once; the top ten hold around 5%. The sample was blood. These receptors all come from a woman aged 25 to 39 in good health. Each CDR3 is given with its conserved first and last residue. A D gene is named only where the DNA matches it firmly. Clone size is shown for a subset of rows, as once, few, many or a class of expanded clone.

.,TRBV19,.,TRBJ1-6,TGTGCCAGTAGTATTACGGGACGGGGTTCACCCCTCCACTTT,CASSITGRGSPLHF
.,TRBV19,.,TRBJ2-7,TGTGCCAGTAGTCCCGCCCTACAGGGCAGGTACGAGCAGTACTTC,CASSPALQGRYEQYF
.,TRBV5-1,.,TRBJ2-7,TGCGCCAGCAGTTCTACCCGAGGGGAGTACGAGCAGTACTTC,CASSSTRGEYEQYF
TRBD2,TRBV5-1,once,TRBJ2-3,TGCGCCAGCAGCTTCTCTAGCGGGGCCACAGATACGCAGTATTTT,CASSFSSGATDTQYF
.,TRBV6-4,.,TRBJ1-2,TGTGCCAGAGCCATCAGGGCGTCTTATGGCTACACCTTC,CARAIRASYGYTF
TRBD2,TRBV20-1,.,TRBJ2-1,TGCAGTGCGCGGACTAGCGGGTCCGTCCTCTTC,CSARTSGSVLF
TRBD2,TRBV9,few,TRBJ2-3,TGTGCCAGCAGCGTAGACAGGGCGGGGGGGCCAGATACGCAGTATTTT,CASSVDRAGGPDTQYF
.,TRBV5-1,.,TRBJ1-1,TGCGCCAGCAGCTTGACGGGGGAGAGCACTGAAGCTTTCTTT,CASSLTGESTEAFF
.,TRBV24-1,.,TRBJ2-2,TGTGCCACCAGTGATGGGCCCACCCAGGTTTCCGGGGAGCTGTTTTTT,CATSDGPTQVSGELFF
.,TRBV3-1/TRBV3-2,.,TRBJ2-1,TGTGCCAGCAGCCAAGCTTACAATGAGCAGTTCTTC,CASSQAYNEQFF
.,TRBV29-1,.,TRBJ2-6,TGCAGCGTTGCTCATTCTGGGGCCAACGTCCTGACTTTC,CSVAHSGANVLTF
.,TRBV3-1/TRBV3-2,.,TRBJ1-1,TGTGCCAGCAGCCAAGTGGTGGAGGCGGAAGCTTTCTTT,CASSQVVEAEAFF
.,TRBV19,.,TRBJ2-5,TGTGCCAGTAGGGACAGATGGGAGACCCAGTACTTC,CASRDRWETQYF
.,TRBV27,.,TRBJ2-3,TGTGCCAGCAGTTATGGGGCAGATACGCAGTATTTT,CASSYGADTQYF
.,TRBV12-3/TRBV12-4,.,TRBJ1-2,TGTGCCAGCACCCCTGCCCCCGGCAGGGGCTACACCTTC,CASTPAPGRGYTF
TRBD1,TRBV19,once,TRBJ1-1,TGTGCCAGTAGTCGGACAGGGGGCGCTTTGAGAACTGAAGCTTTCTTT,CASSRTGGALRTEAFF
.,TRBV19,.,TRBJ2-7,TGTGCCAGTAAGCATGGGGACTCCTACGAGCAGTACTTC,CASKHGDSYEQYF
.,TRBV3-1/TRBV3-2,.,TRBJ1-6,TGTGCCAGCAGCCACAGGGCCCACTCCTATAATTCACCCCTCCACTTT,CASSHRAHSYNSPLHF
.,TRBV2,few,TRBJ1-1,TGTGCCAGCAGTGGGGCGGATCTCCCCTCCGCTTTCTTT,CASSGADLPSAFF
.,TRBV6-5,.,TRBJ2-1,TGTGCCAGCAGTAGGGACTCCTCCTACAATGAGCAGTTCTTC,CASSRDSSYNEQFF
TRBD1,TRBV3-1/TRBV3-2,.,TRBJ2-1,TGTGCCAGCAGCCCCCCCGGGACAGGGAACAATGAGCAGTTCTTC,CASSPPGTGNNEQFF
TRBD1,TRBV29-1,.,TRBJ2-2,TGCAGCGTTGGGACAGGGGGTCGGACCGGGGAGCTGTTTTTT,CSVGTGGRTGELFF
.,TRBV18,.,TRBJ1-2,TGTGCCAGCTCACAGCAAGGGGCCCCGGGTGGCTACACCTTC,CASSQQGAPGGYTF